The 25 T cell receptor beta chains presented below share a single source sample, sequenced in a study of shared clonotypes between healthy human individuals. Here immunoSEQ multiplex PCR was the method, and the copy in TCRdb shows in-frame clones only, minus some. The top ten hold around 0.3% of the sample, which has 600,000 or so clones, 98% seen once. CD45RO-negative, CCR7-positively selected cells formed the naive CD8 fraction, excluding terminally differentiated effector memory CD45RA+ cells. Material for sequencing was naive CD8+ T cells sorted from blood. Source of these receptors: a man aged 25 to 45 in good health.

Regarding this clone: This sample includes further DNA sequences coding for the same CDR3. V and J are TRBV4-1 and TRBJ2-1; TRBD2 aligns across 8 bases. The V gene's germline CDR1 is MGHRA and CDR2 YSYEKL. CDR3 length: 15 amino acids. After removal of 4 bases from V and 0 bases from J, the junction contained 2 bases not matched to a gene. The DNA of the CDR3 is TGCGCCAGCAGCCCGAGCGGGAGCTCCTACAATGAGCAGTTCTTC. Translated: CASSPSGSSYNEQFF.

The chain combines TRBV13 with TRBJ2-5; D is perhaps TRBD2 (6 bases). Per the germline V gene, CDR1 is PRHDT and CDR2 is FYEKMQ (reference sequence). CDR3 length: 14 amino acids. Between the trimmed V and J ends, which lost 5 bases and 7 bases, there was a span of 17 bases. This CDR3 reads CASSLPGAPGTQYF. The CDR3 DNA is TGTGCCAGCAGCCTCCCGGGAGCCCCGGGGACCCAGTACTTC.

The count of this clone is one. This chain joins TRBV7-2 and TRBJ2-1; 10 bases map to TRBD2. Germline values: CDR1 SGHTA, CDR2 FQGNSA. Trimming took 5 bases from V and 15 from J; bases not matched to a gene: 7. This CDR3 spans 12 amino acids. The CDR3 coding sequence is TGTGCCAGCAGCCTCCCTAGCGGGAGCTTGTTCTTC. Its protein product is CASSLPSGSLFF.

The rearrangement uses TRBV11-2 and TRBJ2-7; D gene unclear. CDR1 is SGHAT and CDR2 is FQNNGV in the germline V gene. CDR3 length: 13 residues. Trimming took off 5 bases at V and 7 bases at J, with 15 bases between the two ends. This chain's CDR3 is CASSPELPKEQYF. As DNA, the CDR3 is TGTGCCAGCAGCCCGGAATTGCCCAAGGAGCAGTACTTC.

The chain's CDR3 is CASSSGPFGRDTGELFF. In nucleotides, the CDR3 is TGTGCCAGCAGTTCAGGACCCTTTGGGAGAGACACCGGGGAGCTGTTTTTT. The chain recombines TRBV27 with TRBJ2-2, with D maybe TRBD2 (5 bases). Germline V gene data show CDR1 as MNHEY and CDR2 as SMNVEV (reference sequence). This CDR3 spans 17 amino acids. The V end lost 4 bases, the J end lost 3 bases, and 18 bases lay between the germline ends.

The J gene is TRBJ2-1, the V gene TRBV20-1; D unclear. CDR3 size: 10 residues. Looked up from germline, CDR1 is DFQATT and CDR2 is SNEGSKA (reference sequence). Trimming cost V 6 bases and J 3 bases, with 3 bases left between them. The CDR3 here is CSANYNEQFF. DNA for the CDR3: TGCAGTGCCAACTACAATGAGCAGTTCTTC.

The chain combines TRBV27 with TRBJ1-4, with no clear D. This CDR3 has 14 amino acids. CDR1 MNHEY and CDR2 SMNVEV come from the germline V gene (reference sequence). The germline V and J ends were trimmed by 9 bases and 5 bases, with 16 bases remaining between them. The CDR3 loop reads CASRGVARNEKLFF. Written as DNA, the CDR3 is TGTGCCAGTAGAGGAGTCGCCCGGAATGAAAAACTGTTTTTT. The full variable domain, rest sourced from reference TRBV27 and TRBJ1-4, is EAQVTQNPRYLITVTGKKLTVTCSQNMNHEYMSWYRQDPGLGLRQIYYSMNVEVTDKGDVPEGYKVSRKEKRNFPLILESPSPNQTSLYFCASRGVARNEKLFFGSGTQLSVL.

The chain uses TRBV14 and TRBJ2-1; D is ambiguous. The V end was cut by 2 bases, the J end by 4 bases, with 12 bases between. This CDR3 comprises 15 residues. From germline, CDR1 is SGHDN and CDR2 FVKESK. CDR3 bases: TGTGCCAGCAGCCAACGTCCTACCGATTACAATGAGCAGTTCTTC. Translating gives CASSQRPTDYNEQFF.

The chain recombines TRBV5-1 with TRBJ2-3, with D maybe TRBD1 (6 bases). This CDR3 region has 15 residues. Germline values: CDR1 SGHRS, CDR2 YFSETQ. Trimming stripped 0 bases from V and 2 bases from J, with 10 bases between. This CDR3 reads CASSLAGGDTDTQYF. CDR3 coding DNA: TGCGCCAGCAGCTTGGCTGGGGGCGACACAGATACGCAGTATTTT.

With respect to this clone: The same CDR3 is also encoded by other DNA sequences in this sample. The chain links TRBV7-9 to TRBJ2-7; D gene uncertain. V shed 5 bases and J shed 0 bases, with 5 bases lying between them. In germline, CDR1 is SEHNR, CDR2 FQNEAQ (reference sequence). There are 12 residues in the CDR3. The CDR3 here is CASSRSSYEQYF. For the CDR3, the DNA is TGTGCCAGCAGCAGGAGCTCCTACGAGCAGTACTTC.

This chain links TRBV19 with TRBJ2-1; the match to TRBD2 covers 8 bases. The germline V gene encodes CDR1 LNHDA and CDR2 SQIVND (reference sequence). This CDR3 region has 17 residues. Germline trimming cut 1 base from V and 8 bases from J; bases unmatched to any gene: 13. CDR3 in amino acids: CASSIAVSGRRTHEQFF. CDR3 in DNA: TGTGCCAGTAGTATAGCAGTCAGCGGGAGAAGAACCCATGAGCAGTTCTTC.

Written as DNA, the CDR3 is TGTGCCAGCAGCTGGGAGCGGGGGACAGATACGCAGTATTTT. This codes for CASSWERGTDTQYF. The chain recombines TRBV11-2 with TRBJ2-3; the match to TRBD2 covers 8 bases. The CDR3 extends over 14 amino acids. V dropped 4 bases and J dropped 3; count of bases not matched to a gene: 3. Germline CDR1 SGHAT, CDR2 FQNNGV.

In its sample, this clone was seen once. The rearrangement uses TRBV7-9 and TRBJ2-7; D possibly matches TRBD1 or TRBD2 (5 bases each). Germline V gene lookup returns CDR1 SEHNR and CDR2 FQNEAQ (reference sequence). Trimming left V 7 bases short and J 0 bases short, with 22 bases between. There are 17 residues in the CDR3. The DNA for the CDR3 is TGTGCCAGCACTCCCGATAAGGGACGAAAAAGCTCCTACGAGCAGTACTTC. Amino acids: CASTPDKGRKSSYEQYF.

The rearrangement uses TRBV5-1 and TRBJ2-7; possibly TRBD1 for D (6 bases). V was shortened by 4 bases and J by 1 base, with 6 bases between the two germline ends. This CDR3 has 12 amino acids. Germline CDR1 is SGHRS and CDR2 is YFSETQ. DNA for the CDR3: TGCGCCAGCAGCAGGGGGTCCTACGAGCAGTACTTC. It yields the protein CASSRGSYEQYF. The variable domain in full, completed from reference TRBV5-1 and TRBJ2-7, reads KAGVTQTPRYLIKTRGQQVTLSCSPISGHRSVSWYQQTPGQGLQFLFEYFSETQRNKGNFPGRFSGRQFSNSRSEMNVSTLELGDSALYLCASSRGSYEQYFGPGTRLTVT.

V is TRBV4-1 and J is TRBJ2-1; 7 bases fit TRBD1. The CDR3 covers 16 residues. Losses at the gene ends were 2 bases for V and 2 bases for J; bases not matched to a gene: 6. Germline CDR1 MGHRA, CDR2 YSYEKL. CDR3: CASSQRPDRAYNEQFF. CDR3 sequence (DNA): TGCGCCAGCAGCCAACGTCCCGACAGGGCCTACAATGAGCAGTTCTTC.

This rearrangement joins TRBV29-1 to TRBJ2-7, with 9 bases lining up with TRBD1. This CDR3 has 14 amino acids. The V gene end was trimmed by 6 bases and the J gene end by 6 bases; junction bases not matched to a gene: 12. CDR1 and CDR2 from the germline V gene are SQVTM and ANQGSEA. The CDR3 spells CSVGAGTGWGEQYF. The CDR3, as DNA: TGCAGCGTGGGGGCCGGGACAGGGTGGGGCGAGCAGTACTTC.

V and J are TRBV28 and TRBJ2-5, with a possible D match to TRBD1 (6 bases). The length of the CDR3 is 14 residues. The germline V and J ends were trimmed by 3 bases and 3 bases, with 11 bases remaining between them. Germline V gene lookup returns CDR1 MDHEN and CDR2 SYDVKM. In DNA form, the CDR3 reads TGTGCCAGCAGTTTCACAGGGTTCGAAGAGACCCAGTACTTC. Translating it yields CASSFTGFEETQYF.

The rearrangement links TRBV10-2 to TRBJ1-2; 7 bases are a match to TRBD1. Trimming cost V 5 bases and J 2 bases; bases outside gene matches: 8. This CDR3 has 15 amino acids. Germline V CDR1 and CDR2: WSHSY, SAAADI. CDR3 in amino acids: CASSSPLDRNYGYTF. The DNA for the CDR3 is TGCGCCAGCAGTAGCCCATTGGACAGGAACTATGGCTACACCTTC.

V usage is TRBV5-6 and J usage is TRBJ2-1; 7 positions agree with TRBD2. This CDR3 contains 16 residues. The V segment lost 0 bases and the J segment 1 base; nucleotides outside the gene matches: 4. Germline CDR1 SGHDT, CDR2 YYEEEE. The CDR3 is CASSLASGSSYNEQFF. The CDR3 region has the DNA TGTGCCAGCAGCTTGGCTAGCGGAAGTTCCTACAATGAGCAGTTCTTC.

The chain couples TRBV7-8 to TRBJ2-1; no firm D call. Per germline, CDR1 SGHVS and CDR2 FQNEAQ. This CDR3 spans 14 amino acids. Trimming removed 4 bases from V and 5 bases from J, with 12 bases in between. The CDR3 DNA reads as TGTGCCAGCAGCTCCCGTTCCGTAGACAATGAGCAGTTCTTC. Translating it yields CASSSRSVDNEQFF.

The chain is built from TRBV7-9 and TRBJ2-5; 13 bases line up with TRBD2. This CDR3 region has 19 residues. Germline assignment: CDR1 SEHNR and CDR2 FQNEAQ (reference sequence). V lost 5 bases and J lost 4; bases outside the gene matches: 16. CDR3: CASSPRRLSGTSGIETQYF. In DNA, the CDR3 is TGTGCCAGCAGCCCAAGAAGGCTATCCGGGACTAGCGGGATAGAGACCCAGTACTTC.

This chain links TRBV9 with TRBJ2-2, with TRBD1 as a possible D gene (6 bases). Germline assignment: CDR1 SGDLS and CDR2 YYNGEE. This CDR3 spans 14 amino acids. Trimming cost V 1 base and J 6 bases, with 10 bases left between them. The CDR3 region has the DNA TGTGCCAGCAGCGTAAGGACAGAACCCGGGGAGCTGTTTTTT. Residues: CASSVRTEPGELFF.

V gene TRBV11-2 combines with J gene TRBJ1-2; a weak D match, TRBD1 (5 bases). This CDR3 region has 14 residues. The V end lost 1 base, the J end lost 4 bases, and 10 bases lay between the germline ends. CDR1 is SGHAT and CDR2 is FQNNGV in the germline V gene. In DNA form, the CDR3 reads TGTGCCAGCAGCTTAGTCGACAGATCCTATGGCTACACCTTC. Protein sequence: CASSLVDRSYGYTF.

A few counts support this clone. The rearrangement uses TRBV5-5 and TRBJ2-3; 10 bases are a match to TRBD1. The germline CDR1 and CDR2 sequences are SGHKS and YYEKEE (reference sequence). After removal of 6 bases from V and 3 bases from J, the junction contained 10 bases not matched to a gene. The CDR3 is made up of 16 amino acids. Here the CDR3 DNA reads TGTGCCAGCACCTACCCCGGGACAGGGGAAACAGATACGCAGTATTTT. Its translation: CASTYPGTGETDTQYF.

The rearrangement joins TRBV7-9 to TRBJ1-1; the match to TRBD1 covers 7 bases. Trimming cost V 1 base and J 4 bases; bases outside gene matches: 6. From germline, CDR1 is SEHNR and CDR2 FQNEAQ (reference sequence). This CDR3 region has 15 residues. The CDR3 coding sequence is TGTGCCAGCAGCTTAGAAGGCCAGGGGGGCACTGAAGCTTTCTTT. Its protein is CASSLEGQGGTEAFF. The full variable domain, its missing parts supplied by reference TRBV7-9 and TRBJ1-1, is DTGVSQNPRHKITKRGQNVTFRCDPISEHNRLYWYRQTLGQGPEFLTYFQNEAQLEKSRLLSDRFSAERPKGSFSTLEIQRTEQGDSAMYLCASSLEGQGGTEAFFGQGTRLTVV.